The table lists the clone carrying this T cell receptor beta chain with a count of one. What it recognizes is unknown. A junction end diverges from the germline sequence, so it may reflect a read error. There were TCR beta CDR3 regions amplified from RNA transcripts. HTBI primers drove first-round RT-PCR of the TCR CDR3. In TCRdb, the multiplex PCR reads were re-called with MiXCR into one record per CDR3 protein. Here the sample spans about 290,000 distinct CDR3 sequences, 12% to 15% being singletons. The PBMCs were sourced from fresh peripheral blood (approximately 10 ml). This specimen comes from a study of T cells in Graves' hyperthyroidism and ophthalmopathy. Looking at the study overall: Any treatment followed the collection of peripheral blood at initial diagnosis.

This CDR3 has 13 amino acids. CDR1 is DFQATT and CDR2 is SNEGSKA in the germline V gene (reference sequence). Study-wide results and limits: The model identified upcoming ophthalmopathy a median 6.5 months ahead of onset. Most clonotypes expanded in the thyroid (above 0.001) were also present in blood.

The J gene is TRBJ2-7, the V gene TRBV20-1; tentatively, D is TRBD2 (7 bases). The specimen was blood. This sequence was found in a woman between 35 and 50 years old with Graves' hyperthyroidism. The CDR3 DNA reads TGCAGCGCTAGAGGGGGGGGCCGATACGAGCAGTACTTC. This translates into CSARGGGRYEQYF.